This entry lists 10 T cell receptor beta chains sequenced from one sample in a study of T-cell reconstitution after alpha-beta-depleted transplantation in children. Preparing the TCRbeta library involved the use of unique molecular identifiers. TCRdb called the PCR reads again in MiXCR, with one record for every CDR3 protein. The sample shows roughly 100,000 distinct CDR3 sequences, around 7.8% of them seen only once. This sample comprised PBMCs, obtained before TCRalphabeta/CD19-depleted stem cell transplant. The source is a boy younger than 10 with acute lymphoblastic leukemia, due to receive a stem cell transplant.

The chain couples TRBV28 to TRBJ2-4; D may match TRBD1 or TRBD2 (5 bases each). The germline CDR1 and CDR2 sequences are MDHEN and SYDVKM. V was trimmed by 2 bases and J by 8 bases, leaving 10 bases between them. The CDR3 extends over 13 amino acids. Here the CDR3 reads CASSLGTQDIQYF. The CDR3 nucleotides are TGTGCCAGCAGTTTAGGGACCCAGGACATTCAGTACTTC. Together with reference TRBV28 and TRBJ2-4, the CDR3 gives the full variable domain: DVKVTQSSRYLVKRTGEKVFLECVQDMDHENMFWYRQDPGLGLRLIYFSYDVKMKEKGDIPEGYSVSREKKERFSLILESASTNQTSMYLCASSLGTQDIQYFGAGTRLSVL.

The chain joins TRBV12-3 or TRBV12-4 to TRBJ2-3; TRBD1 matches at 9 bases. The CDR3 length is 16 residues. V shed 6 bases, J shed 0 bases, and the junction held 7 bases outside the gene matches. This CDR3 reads CASSPDRGASTDTQYF. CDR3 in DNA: TGTGCCAGCAGCCCTGACAGGGGGGCTAGCACAGATACGCAGTATTTT.

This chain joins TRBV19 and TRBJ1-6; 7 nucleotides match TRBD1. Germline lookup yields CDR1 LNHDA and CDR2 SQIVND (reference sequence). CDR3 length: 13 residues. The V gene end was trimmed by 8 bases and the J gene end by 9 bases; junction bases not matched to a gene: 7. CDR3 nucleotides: TGTGCCAGTTCCGAAGGGGGCGGTTCACCCCTCCACTTT. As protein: CASSEGGGSPLHF. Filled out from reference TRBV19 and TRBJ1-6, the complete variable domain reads DGGITQSPKYLFRKEGQNVTLSCEQNLNHDAMYWYRQDPGQGLRLIYYSQIVNDFQKGDIAEGYSVSREKKESFPLTVTSAQKNPTAFYLCASSEGGGSPLHFGNGTRLTVT.

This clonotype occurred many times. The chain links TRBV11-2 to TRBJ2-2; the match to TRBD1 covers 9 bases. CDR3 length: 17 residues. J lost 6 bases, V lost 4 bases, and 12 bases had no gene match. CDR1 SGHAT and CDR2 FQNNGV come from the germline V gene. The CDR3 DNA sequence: TGTGCCAGCAGCTCCATCACCGGGACAGGGTTGTCCGGGGAGCTGTTTTTT. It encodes CASSSITGTGLSGELFF.

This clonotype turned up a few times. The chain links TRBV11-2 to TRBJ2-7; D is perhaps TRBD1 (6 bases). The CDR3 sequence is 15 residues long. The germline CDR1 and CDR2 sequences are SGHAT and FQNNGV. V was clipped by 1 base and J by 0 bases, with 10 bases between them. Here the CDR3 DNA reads TGTGCCAGCAGCTTAGCGGCAGGGGACTCCTACGAGCAGTACTTC. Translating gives CASSLAAGDSYEQYF.

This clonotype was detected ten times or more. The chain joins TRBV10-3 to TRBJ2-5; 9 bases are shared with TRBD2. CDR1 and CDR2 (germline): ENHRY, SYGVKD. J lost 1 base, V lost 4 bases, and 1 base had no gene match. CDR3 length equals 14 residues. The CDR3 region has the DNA TGTGCCATCAGTGTACTAGCGGGCCAAGAGACCCAGTACTTC. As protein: CAISVLAGQETQYF.

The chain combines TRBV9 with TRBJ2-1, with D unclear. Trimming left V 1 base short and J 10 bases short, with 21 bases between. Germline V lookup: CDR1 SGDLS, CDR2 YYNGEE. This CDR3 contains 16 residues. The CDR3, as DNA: TGTGCCAGCAGCGTATTGGGTAAGAGGCTAGTTGGGGAGCAGTTCTTC. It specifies CASSVLGKRLVGEQFF.

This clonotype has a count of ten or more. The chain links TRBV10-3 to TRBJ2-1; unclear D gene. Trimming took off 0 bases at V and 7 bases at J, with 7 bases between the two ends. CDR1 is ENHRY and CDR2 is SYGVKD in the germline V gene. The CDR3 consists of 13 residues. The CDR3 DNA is TGTGCCATCAGTGAGTCGAAGGGAAATGAGCAGTTCTTC. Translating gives CAISESKGNEQFF.

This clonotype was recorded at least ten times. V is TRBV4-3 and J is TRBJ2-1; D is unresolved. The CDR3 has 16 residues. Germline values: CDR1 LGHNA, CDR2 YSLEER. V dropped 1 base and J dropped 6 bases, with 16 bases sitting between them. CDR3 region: CASSQGLHKEANEQFF. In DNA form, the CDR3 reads TGCGCCAGCAGCCAAGGTTTACACAAGGAAGCCAATGAGCAGTTCTTC.

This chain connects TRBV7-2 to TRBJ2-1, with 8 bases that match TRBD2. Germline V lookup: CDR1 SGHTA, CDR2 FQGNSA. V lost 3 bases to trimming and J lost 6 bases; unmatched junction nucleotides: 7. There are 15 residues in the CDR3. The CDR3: CASSFGIAGINEQFF. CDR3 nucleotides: TGTGCCAGCAGCTTTGGGATAGCGGGGATCAATGAGCAGTTCTTC.